The 10 T cell receptor beta chains below all came from one sample that was sequenced in a study of shared clonotypes between healthy human individuals. Only CD45RO-negative cells positively selected for CCR7 counted as naive CD8 cells, so terminally differentiated effector memory CD45RA+ cells were excluded. Only in-frame clones appear in the TCRdb table, and some are missing; sequencing was by immunoSEQ multiplex PCR. Of hundreds of thousands of clones detected, approximately 95% appear once; the ten largest clones hold over 0.09%. Source material: naive CD8+ T cells sorted from blood. The receptors were gathered from a woman in her 30s in good health.

The V and J genes are TRBV13 and TRBJ1-2; TRBD1 matches at 8 bases. The V gene end was trimmed by 4 bases and the J gene end by 4 bases; junction bases not matched to a gene: 11. CDR1 and CDR2 from the germline V gene are PRHDT and FYEKMQ (reference sequence). There are 16 residues in the CDR3. CDR3 DNA sequence: TGTGCCAGCAGCTACGACCCCGGGACAGGATCCTATGGCTACACCTTC. It specifies CASSYDPGTGSYGYTF.

This chain joins TRBV7-3 and TRBJ2-7; 10 bases agree with TRBD2. Germline V gene sequence: CDR1 SGHTA, CDR2 FQGTGA. After removal of 5 bases from V and 5 bases from J, the junction contained 9 bases not matched to a gene. CDR3 length equals 15 residues. The CDR3 DNA reads as TGTGCCAGCAGCCTCTTTAGCGGGAGGCCCCACGAGCAGTACTTC. Protein product: CASSLFSGRPHEQYF.

V usage is TRBV5-3 and J usage is TRBJ2-3; TRBD2 matches 13 bases. TRBV5-3 is known as an ORF, though its function is uncertain. Germline trimming cut 4 bases from V and 5 bases from J; bases unmatched to any gene: 4. The CDR3 sequence is 15 residues long. The DNA for the CDR3 is TGTGCCAGAAGCGGCAGGACTAGCGGGAGAGATACGCAGTATTTT. Translated: CARSGRTSGRDTQYF.

This clone came up once. The chain uses TRBV19 and TRBJ1-3; the D gene is possibly TRBD1 (5 bases). The V end lost 5 bases, the J end lost 0 bases, and 20 bases lay between the germline ends. This CDR3 has 18 amino acids. Germline assignment: CDR1 LNHDA and CDR2 SQIVND (reference sequence). The CDR3 DNA is TGTGCCAGTAGTGAGTGGGGGGATGCCCCCCTCTCTGGAAACACCATATATTTT. Translated, it gives CASSEWGDAPLSGNTIYF.

The chain has TRBV7-9 and TRBJ2-2; D possibly corresponds to TRBD2 (6 bases). There are 16 residues in the CDR3. The V and J ends lost 4 bases and 2 bases respectively, with 14 bases between them. The germline gives CDR1 SEHNR, CDR2 FQNEAQ (reference sequence). This CDR3 reads CASSSLAGRNTGELFF. The CDR3, as DNA: TGTGCCAGCAGCTCTCTTGCCGGGAGAAACACCGGGGAGCTGTTTTTT. The entire variable domain, with the rest obtained from reference TRBV7-9 and TRBJ2-2, is as follows: DTGVSQNPRHKITKRGQNVTFRCDPISEHNRLYWYRQTLGQGPEFLTYFQNEAQLEKSRLLSDRFSAERPKGSFSTLEIQRTEQGDSAMYLCASSSLAGRNTGELFFGEGSRLTVL.

This chain uses TRBV2 with TRBJ2-7, with D unresolved. Germline CDR1 is SNHLY and CDR2 is FYNNEI. V gave up 2 bases and J gave up 6 bases, with 23 bases separating them. The CDR3 covers 17 residues. The CDR3 loop reads CASSEWIFSTDRAEQYF. In DNA form, the CDR3 reads TGTGCCAGCAGTGAATGGATTTTTAGTACAGACCGGGCCGAGCAGTACTTC. The full variable domain, completed using reference TRBV2 and TRBJ2-7, is EPEVTQTPSHQVTQMGQEVILRCVPISNHLYFYWYRQILGQKVEFLVSFYNNEISEKSEIFDDQFSVERPDGSNFTLKIRSTKLEDSAMYFCASSEWIFSTDRAEQYFGPGTRLTVT.

This sequence joins TRBV27 and TRBJ2-7, with D possibly matching TRBD1 (6 bases). Trimming removed 8 bases from V and 0 bases from J, with 8 bases in between. CDR3 length: 12 amino acids. Germline V gene sequence: CDR1 MNHEY, CDR2 SMNVEV (reference sequence). CDR3 DNA sequence: TGTGCCAGCCAGGACAGCTCCTACGAGCAGTACTTC. Amino acid sequence: CASQDSSYEQYF.

The V gene is TRBV13, the J gene TRBJ2-2; 8 bases match TRBD2. The J segment lost 3 bases and the V segment lost 4 bases, leaving 7 bases of the junction unmatched. In germline, CDR1 is PRHDT, CDR2 FYEKMQ (reference sequence). This CDR3 has 16 residues. As DNA, the CDR3 is TGTGCCAGCAGCTCACAGACTAGCGAGGACACCGGGGAGCTGTTTTTT. Its protein is CASSSQTSEDTGELFF.

The chain joins TRBV11-2 to TRBJ2-5; a possible D gene is TRBD2 (5 bases). The CDR3 is made up of 17 amino acids. Germline V gene lookup returns CDR1 SGHAT and CDR2 FQNNGV. Trimming shortened V by 1 base and J by 1 base, and 16 bases separated the two germline ends. CDR3 sequence: CASSLGGLRVSQETQYF. CDR3 DNA sequence: TGTGCCAGCAGCTTAGGTGGTTTGCGGGTTTCCCAAGAGACCCAGTACTTC.

The CDR3 bases are TGTGCCAGCAGTCCCCGACTGGACTATTACACAGATACGCAGTATTTT. It yields the protein CASSPRLDYYTDTQYF. This chain joins TRBV28 and TRBJ2-3, with D maybe TRBD2 (6 bases). Trimming pared 5 bases from V and 2 bases from J, leaving 17 bases between. The CDR3 length is 16 residues. The germline CDR1 and CDR2 sequences are MDHEN and SYDVKM.